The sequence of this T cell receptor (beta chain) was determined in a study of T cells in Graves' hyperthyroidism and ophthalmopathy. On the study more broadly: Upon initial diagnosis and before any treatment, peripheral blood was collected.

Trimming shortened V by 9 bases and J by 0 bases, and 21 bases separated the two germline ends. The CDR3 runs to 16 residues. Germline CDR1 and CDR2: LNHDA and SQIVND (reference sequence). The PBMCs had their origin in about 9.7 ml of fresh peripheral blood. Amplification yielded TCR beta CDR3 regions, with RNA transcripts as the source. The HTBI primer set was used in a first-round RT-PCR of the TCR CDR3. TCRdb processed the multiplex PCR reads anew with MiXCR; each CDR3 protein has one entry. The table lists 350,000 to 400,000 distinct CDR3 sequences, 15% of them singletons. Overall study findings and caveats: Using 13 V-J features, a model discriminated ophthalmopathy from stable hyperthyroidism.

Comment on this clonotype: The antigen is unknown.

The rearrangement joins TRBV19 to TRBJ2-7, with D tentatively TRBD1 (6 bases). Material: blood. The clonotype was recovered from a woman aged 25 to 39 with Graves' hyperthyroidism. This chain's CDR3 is CARPHPGHRSSYEQYF. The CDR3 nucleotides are TGTGCCAGACCCCATCCGGGACACAGGAGCTCCTACGAGCAGTACTTC.